Listed below are T cell receptor beta chains from one sample, sequenced in a study of PD-1 blockade in classical Hodgkin lymphoma. Only in-frame clones appear in the TCRdb table, and some are missing; sequencing was by immunoSEQ multiplex PCR. The sample lists about 97,000 clones; roughly 84% were seen once. Material: peripheral blood mononuclear cells (PBMCs), obtained at baseline. Receptor source: a human donor with classical Hodgkin lymphoma. The CDR3 runs from the conserved cysteine through the conserved F or W. Fields, in order: D gene, J gene, V gene, clone size, CDR3 DNA, CDR3 protein. D genes are given only for firm matches. Only some rows state a clone size, as once, few, many or a class for expanded clones.

>TRBD2|TRBJ2-2|TRBV15|once
TGTGCCACCAGCATACCTGGACTAGCGGGACCCGGGGAGCTGTTTTTT
CATSIPGLAGPGELFF
>-|TRBJ2-7|TRBV10-3|once
TGTGCCATCAGTGCCTCCTACGAGCAGTACTTC
CAISASYEQYF
>-|TRBJ2-1|TRBV25-1|-
TGTGCCAGCGGTGCGGGCAGCTCCTACAATGAGCAGTTCTTC
CASGAGSSYNEQFF
>-|TRBJ1-3|TRBV6-1|few
TGTGCCAGCAGTGAAGGGTGGGGCTTGTCTGGAAACACCATATATTTT
CASSEGWGLSGNTIYF
>-|TRBJ2-2|TRBV19|-
TGTGCCAGTAGTAGCCGGGGAACCGGGGAGCTGTTTTTT
CASSSRGTGELFF
>TRBD2|TRBJ2-2|TRBV7-3|-
TGTGCCAGCAGCTTACCCGGGACTAGCGGGAGGGCCCCCGGGGAGCTGTTTTTT
CASSLPGTSGRAPGELFF
>-|TRBJ2-3|TRBV20-1|-
TGCAGTGCCGCCCAAGGGGATACGCAGTATTTT
CSAAQGDTQYF
>-|TRBJ2-7|TRBV5-1|-
TGCGCCAGCAGCTTGGAGTACGGACCCTACGAGCAGTACTTC
CASSLEYGPYEQYF
>-|TRBJ2-5|TRBV19|-
TGTGCCAGTAGTAACAGGGTTAGCGAGACCCAGTACTTC
CASSNRVSETQYF
>TRBD1|TRBJ2-1|TRBV5-1|-
TGCGCCAGCAGCAACATACAGGGGGACAATGAGCAGTTCTTC
CASSNIQGDNEQFF
>-|TRBJ2-7|TRBV10-2|-
TGCGCCCCCCGTGGGTTTGAGTCCTACGAGCAGTACTTC
CAPRGFESYEQYF
>-|TRBJ2-1|TRBV9|-
TGTGCCAGCAGCGCCCTTTACAATGAGCAGTTCTTC
CASSALYNEQFF
>-|TRBJ1-1|TRBV27|-
TGTGCCAGCAGTTTATCGGCAGGGTATCGGACTGAAGCTTTCTTT
CASSLSAGYRTEAFF
>-|TRBJ2-5|TRBV9|-
TGTGCCAGCTCCGTCAGGCCTTGGGAGACCCAGTACTTC
CASSVRPWETQYF
>TRBD2|TRBJ2-7|TRBV27|few
TGTGCCAGCAGGTCTGGCGGGAGCCTCTACGAGCAGTACTTC
CASRSGGSLYEQYF
>-|TRBJ1-1|TRBV18|once
TGTGCCAGCTCACCATTTTCAGGGACCAAGACCACTGAAGCTTTCTTT
CASSPFSGTKTTEAFF
>-|TRBJ2-5|TRBV18|-
TGTGCCAGCTCACCGGAGCAGGAGACCCAGTACTTC
CASSPEQETQYF
>-|TRBJ2-1|TRBV6-6|-
TGTGCCAGCAGTACGGGGAGGAATGAGCAGTTCTTC
CASSTGRNEQFF
>TRBD2|TRBJ2-5|TRBV7-2|once
TGTGCCAGCAGCGAAACCGGGACTAGAAGAGAGACCCAGTACTTC
CASSETGTRRETQYF
>-|TRBJ2-1|TRBV6-1|-
TGTGCCAGCAGTGCCCCCGGGGGTAGCCGGGGTAATGAGCAGTTCTTC
CASSAPGGSRGNEQFF
>TRBD1|TRBJ2-5|TRBV5-1|-
TGCGCCAGCAAACGGACAGGGGCCAACCAAGAGACCCAGTACTTC
CASKRTGANQETQYF
>TRBD1|TRBJ1-1|TRBV4-3|-
TGCGCCAGCAGCCAAGTCGGGACAGGGGGGACGATGAACACTGAAGCTTTCTTT
CASSQVGTGGTMNTEAFF
>TRBD1|TRBJ2-7|TRBV5-1|-
TGCGCCAGCAGCTTGTCGGACAGGAGCTCCTACGAGCAGTACTTC
CASSLSDRSSYEQYF
>-|TRBJ2-7|TRBV7-2|-
TGTGCCAGCAGTGCACAATCGGGCGGATTCTCCTACGAGCAGTACTTC
CASSAQSGGFSYEQYF
>-|TRBJ2-5|TRBV5-1|-
TGCGCCAGCAGCTTGGTGATAGAAGAGACCCAGTACTTC
CASSLVIEETQYF
>TRBD1|TRBJ2-1|TRBV6-1|few
TGTGCCAGCAGTGTAGACAGGGGTCCCTACAATGAGCAGTTCTTC
CASSVDRGPYNEQFF
>-|TRBJ2-6|TRBV6-6|-
TGTGCCAGCAGACGGGGAGTCTCTGGGGCCAACGTCCTGACTTTC
CASRRGVSGANVLTF
>-|TRBJ2-5|TRBV29-1|once
TGCAGCGTTGGGTTAGCACAAGAGACCCAGTACTTC
CSVGLAQETQYF
>-|TRBJ2-7|TRBV27|-
TGTGCCAGCAGTCAGGGGTGGAACTCCTACGAGCAGTACTTC
CASSQGWNSYEQYF
>TRBD1|TRBJ2-7|TRBV12-5|-
TGTGCTAGTGCCCAATCGCCGGGACAGCCCTACGAGCAGTACTTC
CASAQSPGQPYEQYF
>TRBD1|TRBJ1-1|TRBV11-2|-
TGTGCCAGCAGCCCCCAGGGGGGAGGATCGCCCAAAGCTTTCTTT
CASSPQGGGSPKAFF
>TRBD2|TRBJ2-5|TRBV28|few
TGTGCCAGCAGTTATGGAGCGGGGGACCAAGAGACCCAGTACTTC
CASSYGAGDQETQYF
>-|TRBJ2-7|TRBV19|-
TGTGCCAGTTCCTGGGGACCTGGGGAGCAGTACTTC
CASSWGPGEQYF
>TRBD2|TRBJ2-1|TRBV5-1|-
TGCGCCAGCAGCTTGGTCCCTCAGACTAGCGGTTACAATGAGCAGTTCTTC
CASSLVPQTSGYNEQFF
>TRBD2|TRBJ2-5|TRBV10-3|-
TGTGCCATCACCGCCGGACTAGCGGGAGGGGGTGAGACCCAGTACTTC
CAITAGLAGGGETQYF
>TRBD1|TRBJ1-2|TRBV12-5|few
TGTGCTAGTGGAACCCGGGACAGGGGGCATAGTGGCTACACCTTC
CASGTRDRGHSGYTF
>-|TRBJ2-1|TRBV7-2|-
TGTGCCAGCAGCATCTCCGTAGGGGGGCAGTTCTTC
CASSISVGGQFF
>-|TRBJ2-5|TRBV18|once
TGTGCCAGCTCACCGGGAGAGACCCAGTACTTC
CASSPGETQYF
>-|TRBJ2-1|TRBV11-3|-
TGTGCCAGCAGCCCATCCCCGCTAGGAAACAATGAGCAGTTCTTC
CASSPSPLGNNEQFF
>-|TRBJ1-2|TRBV5-1|-
TGCGCCAGCAGCTTCGGGCAGGGTAGAGATGGCTACACCTTC
CASSFGQGRDGYTF
>-|TRBJ1-1|TRBV5-4|-
TGTGCCAGCAGCTTGCGCGAGGCTGAAGCTTTCTTT
CASSLREAEAFF
>-|TRBJ1-1|TRBV19|-
TGTGCCAGTAGTATAGGCGTCCCGAGGGGAGGAACTGAAGCTTTCTTT
CASSIGVPRGGTEAFF
>-|TRBJ2-3|TRBV28|-
TGTGCCAGCAGTTTTTTGGGATTAGGAGATACGCAGTATTTT
CASSFLGLGDTQYF
>-|TRBJ2-1|TRBV5-4|-
TGTGCCAGCAGCTTTGGTCAGGGAGTTTACAATGAGCAGTTCTTC
CASSFGQGVYNEQFF
>-|TRBJ1-1|TRBV5-1|-
TGCGCCAGCAGAGTGGGAAACATGAACACTGAAGCTTTCTTT
CASRVGNMNTEAFF
>-|TRBJ1-1|TRBV7-6|few
TGTGCCAGCAGCTTAGAGAAGGGCACTGAAGCTTTCTTT
CASSLEKGTEAFF